The source of this T cell receptor (beta chain) is a study of blood T cell repertoires in COVID-19 (dated by TCRdb to the early 2020s). In the study overall: Samples from collaborators originated in the United States, Italy and Spain and spanned both the acute and convalescent phases of COVID-19. The material from the prospective study consisted of cDNA or gDNA derived from T cells, B-cell-depleted T cells, or PBMCs. Deeply sampled blood TCRbeta repertoires from subjects exposed to, actively infected with, or recovered from COVID-19 were included in the dataset. The repertoires were released in a freely available public database intended as a resource for research on the immune response to SARS-CoV-2. Samples were obtained from the ongoing ImmuneRACE study (first 160 participants) and from approximately 1,200 subjects provided by 6 global collaborators. Sample metadata almost always included a de-identified subject ID, COVID-19 status, age in years and sex. HLA class I and class II types, where available, came from metadata supplied by the sample provider rather than from assay-based typing.

Participants in the prospective study were aged roughly 18 to 89 years, lived in approximately 26 United States geographic areas, and enrolled through a virtual design. In the prospective study, participants were assigned to cohorts based on the clinical history participants reported in a screening survey and a study questionnaire. ImmuneRACE Cohort 3 recovered participants were defined by two consecutive negative NP/OP PCR tests, healthcare professional clearance, or symptom resolution. In the prospective study, whole blood, serum and a nasopharyngeal or oropharyngeal swab were collected from each participant by mobile phlebotomists. Additional blood draws and questionnaires over an approximately 2-month period could optionally be provided by prospective study participants. Blood samples from the prospective study were shipped frozen or at room temperature prior to DNA extraction. V is clipped by 5 bases and J by 2 bases, and the sequence between their germline boundaries is 9 bases long. CDR1 and CDR2 were assigned from the germline V gene as MNHEY and SVGAGI. The cysteine opens and the phenylalanine closes a CDR3 of 13 amino acids. Only CDR3 DNA remains: 39 bases, in frame from the first base.

TCRbeta CDR3 regions were amplified from genomic DNA using the immunoSEQ Assay, a bias-controlled multiplex PCR. In the original analysis: The number of nucleated cells in each sample was estimated from the amplification of reference gene primers within the assay. To quantify the absolute abundance of each unique TCRbeta CDR3 rearrangement, sequence reads were collapsed and filtered. For each sample, productive Simpson clonality was calculated as the square root of Simpson's diversity index across productive rearrangements. TCRdb provides this immuneACCESS table in a form limited to in-frame rearrangements. Some clones are lacking; in checked studies, under half of them reflect an unresolved V gene, and why the rest are absent is not known. For V, J and clone size, that table is used; D and trimming come from the DNA. Across this sample there are 220,000 or so clones, with about 82% seen only once. Around 2% of the sample lies in the top ten.

About this clone itself: Its cognate antigen has yet to be identified. No much larger clone exists at a distance of one base, and base qualities are not known.

Study-wide findings and limitations: Clinical and demographic metadata were provided uncurated, with the amount varying by source and participant.

Sequencing was done on a sample of PBMCs or T cells enriched from blood (not recorded which). The V and J segments used are TRBV6-5 and TRBJ1-2; TRBD1 is a possible D gene, resting on 6 matching bases. This sequence was found in a woman between 50 and 59 years old who had recovered from COVID-19. The DNA is TGTGCCAGCAGTAGCCAGGGGAACTATGGCTACACCTTC. Translated, it gives CASSSQGNYGYTF.